A single sample is the source of the 14 T cell receptor beta chains below, sequenced in a study of CD8+ T cells in alopecia areata. RNA was isolated and reverse transcribed to cDNA, the sequencing template. TCRdb's copy holds only in-frame clones and misses some; the assay was immunoSEQ multiplex PCR. This sample carries about 19,000 clones, none of them present only once. Using CD4, CD8alpha, NKG2D, NKG2ACE and other markers, pooled cutaneous lymph node cells were sorted. The sequencing input was CD8+ T cells sorted from a lymph node. These receptors were taken from a C3H/HeJ mouse with alopecia areata. This strain has MHC haplotype H2-k.

In regard to this clone: Mouse gene names apply. The CDR3 is cut off 4 residues early in the read; its end comes from the germline J gene. The chain carries TRBV1 and TRBJ1-4; TRBD1 agrees at 9 bases. The length of the CDR3 is 13 residues. Germline V gene data show CDR1 as NSQYPW and CDR2 as LRSPGD (reference sequence). The CDR3 DNA, read in part, is TGCACCTGCAGCCCGACAGGGGGCGAA. This translates into CTCSPTGGE. The whole CDR3 sequence is CTCSPTGGERLFF.

On this clone itself: Mouse gene names apply. The read ends 4 residues shy of where the CDR3 ends; the end is completed using the germline J gene. The chain recombines TRBV13-2 with TRBJ1-4; 8 bases map to TRBD1. V lost 1 base, J lost 3 bases, and 2 bases stayed unmatched. This CDR3 region has 15 residues. Germline V gene sequence: CDR1 NNHNN, CDR2 SYGAGS (reference sequence). Partial CDR3 DNA: TGTGCCAGCGGTGATAGGACAGGGACCAACGAA. Encoded protein: CASGDRTGTNE. Given in full, the CDR3 is CASGDRTGTNERLFF.

For this clone: Each gene name is a mouse one. The read terminates 4 residues before the CDR3 end, so the remaining end is supplied by the germline J gene. The chain uses TRBV19 and TRBJ2-1; tentatively, D is TRBD1 (6 bases). Trimming cost V 5 bases and J 6 bases, with 12 bases left between them. CDR1 and CDR2 from the germline V gene are FNHDT and SITEND (reference sequence). The CDR3 sequence is 13 residues long. The CDR3 loop is CASRTGPGAEQFF. Partial CDR3 DNA: TGTGCCAGCAGAACAGGGCCCGGTGCT.

This clone was picked up many times. Gene labels here are mouse ones. Coverage ceases 4 residues before the CDR3 finishes, and the germline J gene fills in the end. V gene TRBV19 combines with J gene TRBJ2-7; 7 bases are a match to TRBD1. The CDR3 length is 13 residues. V shed 4 bases and J 0 bases; nucleotides not matched to a gene: 1. The germline gives CDR1 FNHDT, CDR2 SITEND (reference sequence). The covered CDR3 bases are TGTGCCAGCAGTCCAGGGGGCTCCTAT. Its protein is CASSPGGSY. The complete CDR3 reads CASSPGGSYEQYF. Variable domain in full (rest from reference TRBV19 and TRBJ2-7): GGIITQTPKFLIGQEGQKLTLKCQQNFNHDTMYWYRQDSGKGLRLIYYSITENDLQKGDLSEGYDASREKKSSFSLTVTSAQKNEMAVFLCASSPGGSYEQYFGPGTRLTVL.

The table lists this clone with many counts. Gene names are the mouse ones. The read falls 4 residues short of the CDR3 end, and the missing part is taken from the germline J gene. The chain employs TRBV19 and TRBJ1-4, with D maybe TRBD1 (5 bases). CDR1 is FNHDT, CDR2 SITEND, per germline (reference sequence). The length of the CDR3 is 13 residues. Trimming cost V 6 bases and J 0 bases, with 6 bases left between them. The CDR3 loop reads CASTGFSNERLFF. Partial CDR3 DNA: TGTGCCAGCACAGGGTTTTCCAACGAA.

In this sample, this clone turned up a few times. The TCRdb protein fails to match the DNA translation at residue 11; the protein reported here was translated from the DNA. Mouse gene names and germline throughout. This CDR3 is CASSDTGGGSPLYF. The DNA read from the CDR3 is TGTGCCAGCAGTGACACAGGGGGCGGATCGCCC. The gene calls are TRBV13-1 and TRBJ1-6; 9 positions agree with TRBD1. Sequencing ends 3 residues short of the CDR3 end; the germline J gene provides the rest. TRBJ1-6 is designated an ORF whose function remains uncertain. This CDR3 region has 14 residues. V was pared by 2 bases and J by 10 bases, with 4 bases of the junction left unmatched. Germline-derived CDR1 and CDR2 are NSHNY and SYGAGN.

A remark on this clone: The gene names here belong to mouse. Read sequence stops 4 residues before the CDR3 end, and the germline J gene provides the missing end. V and J are TRBV13-2 and TRBJ2-1; the match to TRBD2 covers 8 bases. Germline V gene sequence: CDR1 NNHNN, CDR2 SYGAGS (reference sequence). Trimming removed 0 bases from V and 2 bases from J; junction bases left unmatched: 1. The CDR3 spans 15 residues. Incomplete CDR3 DNA: TGTGCCAGCGGTGATGGGACTGGGTACTATGCT. Translation: CASGDGTGYYA. The complete CDR3 protein is CASGDGTGYYAEQFF.

This clone was counted between two and nine times. Gene labels here are mouse ones. Read coverage stops 4 residues before the CDR3 terminus; the germline J gene supplies the remainder. The chain joins TRBV19 to TRBJ2-7; TRBD1 matches 8 bases. Germline CDR1 FNHDT, CDR2 SITEND (reference sequence). J was trimmed by 2 bases and V by 2 bases; bases with no gene match: 3. This CDR3 comprises 14 residues. The CDR3 is CASSIGRGPYEQYF. CDR3 DNA (partial): TGTGCCAGCAGTATCGGCAGGGGGCCCTAT.

This clone was counted between two and nine times. The germline and genes are mouse ones. The read finishes 4 residues shy of the CDR3 end, and the germline J gene is used to complete it. This chain links TRBV14 with TRBJ2-1; possibly TRBD1 for D (5 bases). Trimming took off 3 bases at V and 1 base at J, with 8 bases between the two ends. Germline values: CDR1 SGHDT, CDR2 FRDEAV. The CDR3 length is 14 residues. The CDR3 reads CASSSGQNYAEQFF. The CDR3 bases that were read are TGTGCCAGCAGTTCAGGACAAAACTATGCT.

This clone was seen many times. All gene names here are mouse names. The read terminates 4 residues before the CDR3 end, so the remaining end is supplied by the germline J gene. This chain links TRBV13-2 with TRBJ2-5; 8 nucleotides agree with TRBD2. The CDR3 loop spans 18 amino acids. CDR1 and CDR2 (germline): NNHNN, SYGAGS (reference sequence). The V segment lost 0 bases and the J segment 0 bases; nucleotides outside the gene matches: 9. CDR3 DNA, as far as it was read: TGTGCCAGCGGTGATGTCGGCCTGGGGGGTGTTAACCAAGAC. Translation gives CASGDVGLGGVNQD. The entire CDR3 protein is CASGDVGLGGVNQDTQYF.

This clone turned up a few times. The genes are named according to mouse. The DNA ends 4 residues before the CDR3 does, and the rest of the CDR3 is filled in from the germline J gene. The V call is TRBV13-3, the J call TRBJ2-5; 10 bases align to TRBD2. The germline V gene has CDR1 NNHDY and CDR2 SYVADS. Unmatched junction bases numbered 2, after V lost 1 base and J lost 3 bases. The CDR3 contains 15 residues. CDR3 DNA, as far as it was read: TGTGCCAGCAGTGATCACTGGGGGGGTCAAGAC. The encoded protein is CASSDHWGGQD. The complete CDR3 protein is CASSDHWGGQDTQYF. The whole variable domain, filled in from reference TRBV13-3 and TRBJ2-5, reads EAAVTQSPRSKVAVTGGKVTLSCHQTNNHDYMYWYRQDTGHGLRLIHYSYVADSTEKGDIPDGYKASRPSQENFSLILELASLSQTAVYFCASSDHWGGQDTQYFGPGTRLLVL.

This clone was detected many times. The germline and genes are mouse ones. CDR3 amino acids: CASSRLGESSYEQYF. The DNA read from the CDR3 is TGTGCCAGCAGTCGACTGGGGGAGAGCTCCTAT. This rearrangement joins TRBV13-3 to TRBJ2-7, with TRBD2 matching over 9 bases. Read data end 4 residues before the CDR3 end; the end is taken from the germline J gene. Per the germline V gene, CDR1 is NNHDY and CDR2 is SYVADS. The CDR3 runs to 15 residues. Germline trimming cut 4 bases from V and 0 bases from J; bases unmatched to any gene: 5.

In its sample, this clone was seen many times. Genes here carry mouse names. The read terminates 4 residues ahead of where the CDR3 ends, so the germline J gene completes it. V usage is TRBV13-3 and J usage is TRBJ1-1, with 10 bases that match TRBD1. Germline lookup yields CDR1 NNHDY and CDR2 SYVADS. The CDR3 contains 13 residues. J lost 3 bases, V lost 5 bases, and 1 base had no gene match. The sequenced CDR3 bases are TGTGCCAGCAGGACAGGGGGCCACACA. Its protein is CASRTGGHT. The CDR3, in full, reads CASRTGGHTEVFF.

This clone was recorded at least ten times. Gene and germline names: mouse. The read terminates 4 residues ahead of where the CDR3 ends, so the germline J gene completes it. The identical CDR3 is also encoded by other nucleotide sequences in the sample. This chain connects TRBV13-1 to TRBJ1-2; 9 bases are a match to TRBD1. CDR1 is NSHNY and CDR2 is SYGAGN in the germline V gene. With 7 bases clipped from V and 2 bases from J, the junction kept 3 bases outside the gene matches. This CDR3 is 13 amino acids long. This CDR3 is CASSGTGNSDYTF. The CDR3 bases that were read are TGTGCCAGCTCCGGGACAGGGAACTCC.